These T cell receptor beta chains were read from a single sample in a study of blood T cell repertoires in COVID-19. TCRdb's table, derived via immunoSEQ multiplex PCR, lists solely in-frame clones and lacks some. The data show 350,000 or so clones, 87% seen once. Sequenced sample: PBMCs or T cells enriched from blood (not recorded which). These receptors came from a woman aged 25 to 39 who had recovered from COVID-19. Each CDR3 is given with its conserved first and last residue. The order of the fields is D gene, V gene, CDR3 length, clone size, J gene, CDR3 DNA, CDR3 protein. A D gene is named only where the DNA matches it firmly. Part of the rows lack a size; the others show once, few, many or a class for expanded clones.

d_gene: TRBD1
v_gene: TRBV25-1
len: 15
abundance: NA
j_gene: TRBJ2-5
CDR3nt: TGTGCCAGCAGTGGACCGACAGGGGCCCAAGAGACCCAGTACTTC
CDR3aa: CASSGPTGAQETQYF

d_gene: TRBD1
v_gene: TRBV7-2
len: 14
abundance: NA
j_gene: TRBJ1-1
CDR3nt: TGTGCCAGCAGCAAAGCGACAGGGAAAACTGAAGCTTTCTTT
CDR3aa: CASSKATGKTEAFF

d_gene: NA
v_gene: TRBV5-4
len: 13
abundance: NA
j_gene: TRBJ1-2
CDR3nt: TGTGCCAGCGGGCTCCCCGATGCCGGAGGCTACACCTTC
CDR3aa: CASGLPDAGGYTF

d_gene: NA
v_gene: TRBV29-1
len: 13
abundance: NA
j_gene: TRBJ2-7
CDR3nt: TGCAGCGTTGAACAGGGGCGCTCCTACGAGCAGTACTTC
CDR3aa: CSVEQGRSYEQYF

d_gene: TRBD1
v_gene: TRBV11-2
len: 12
abundance: few
j_gene: TRBJ1-2
CDR3nt: TGTGCCAGCAGCACGGACAGGGGTGGCTACACCTTC
CDR3aa: CASSTDRGGYTF

d_gene: NA
v_gene: TRBV18
len: 13
abundance: NA
j_gene: TRBJ2-5
CDR3nt: TGTGCCAGCTCACCTGGACAGCAAGAGACCCAGTACTTC
CDR3aa: CASSPGQQETQYF

d_gene: TRBD1
v_gene: TRBV7-8
len: 17
abundance: NA
j_gene: TRBJ1-1
CDR3nt: TGTGCCAGCAGCCCAGCGGACAGGGGGCATAGGGGCACTGAAGCTTTCTTT
CDR3aa: CASSPADRGHRGTEAFF

d_gene: TRBD1
v_gene: TRBV24-1
len: 15
abundance: NA
j_gene: TRBJ2-7
CDR3nt: TGTGCCACCAGTGACACGACAGGGGGAGTGCGGGAGCAGTACTTC
CDR3aa: CATSDTTGGVREQYF

d_gene: TRBD1
v_gene: TRBV6-5
len: 13
abundance: NA
j_gene: TRBJ1-2
CDR3nt: TGTGCCAGCTCCTCGACAGGGAGAAATGGCTACACCTTC
CDR3aa: CASSSTGRNGYTF

d_gene: TRBD1
v_gene: TRBV28
len: 15
abundance: once
j_gene: TRBJ1-2
CDR3nt: TGTGCCAGCATCAATGGGGGACAGGAGATTTATGGCTACACCTTC
CDR3aa: CASINGGQEIYGYTF

d_gene: TRBD2
v_gene: TRBV9
len: 15
abundance: NA
j_gene: TRBJ2-3
CDR3nt: TGTGCCAGCAGCGGAGCGGGGGGCGGGCCAGATACGCAGTATTTT
CDR3aa: CASSGAGGGPDTQYF

d_gene: TRBD2
v_gene: TRBV5-1
len: 16
abundance: NA
j_gene: TRBJ2-5
CDR3nt: TGCGCCAGCAGCCCTAGGGCTAGCGGGGACCAAGAGACCCAGTACTTC
CDR3aa: CASSPRASGDQETQYF

d_gene: NA
v_gene: TRBV10-1
len: 15
abundance: NA
j_gene: TRBJ2-1
CDR3nt: TGCGCCAGCAGTGATACGGCAGGGGCCGACAATGAGCAGTTCTTC
CDR3aa: CASSDTAGADNEQFF

d_gene: NA
v_gene: TRBV6-6
len: 16
abundance: NA
j_gene: TRBJ2-1
CDR3nt: TGTGCCAGCAGTTCAGGGAGGACTGTCTCCTACAATGAGCAGTTCTTC
CDR3aa: CASSSGRTVSYNEQFF

d_gene: NA
v_gene: TRBV10-3
len: 15
abundance: NA
j_gene: TRBJ2-7
CDR3nt: TGTGCCATCAGTGAGCGGGGGGCGAAAACCTACGAGCAGTACTTC
CDR3aa: CAISERGAKTYEQYF

d_gene: NA
v_gene: TRBV12-5
len: 13
abundance: NA
j_gene: TRBJ2-5
CDR3nt: TGTGCTAGTGGTTTGGGGCAGCAAGAGACCCAGTACTTC
CDR3aa: CASGLGQQETQYF

d_gene: NA
v_gene: TRBV18
len: 13
abundance: NA
j_gene: TRBJ2-5
CDR3nt: TGTGCCAGCTCACCAGCGGGGCCAGAGACCCAGTACTTC
CDR3aa: CASSPAGPETQYF

d_gene: TRBD1
v_gene: TRBV2
len: 15
abundance: NA
j_gene: TRBJ1-6
CDR3nt: TGTGCCAGCAGTGAAGCGACAGGGAATAATTCACCCCTCCACTTT
CDR3aa: CASSEATGNNSPLHF

d_gene: NA
v_gene: TRBV28
len: 11
abundance: NA
j_gene: TRBJ1-1
CDR3nt: TGTGCCAGCAGTTCCCCCGCTGAAGCTTTCTTT
CDR3aa: CASSSPAEAFF

d_gene: TRBD1
v_gene: TRBV4-2
len: 16
abundance: NA
j_gene: TRBJ1-2
CDR3nt: TGTGCCAGCAGCCAGGCTACGGACAGGGGGGTTCTTGGCTACACCTTC
CDR3aa: CASSQATDRGVLGYTF

d_gene: NA
v_gene: TRBV19
len: 13
abundance: NA
j_gene: TRBJ1-5
CDR3nt: TGTGCCAGTAGTTTACAGGGAAATCAGCCCCAGCATTTT
CDR3aa: CASSLQGNQPQHF

d_gene: NA
v_gene: TRBV28
len: 15
abundance: NA
j_gene: TRBJ1-2
CDR3nt: TGTGCCAGCAGTTTAGGAGGCAGCCTTAACTATGGCTACACCTTC
CDR3aa: CASSLGGSLNYGYTF

d_gene: NA
v_gene: TRBV6-5
len: 13
abundance: NA
j_gene: TRBJ2-7
CDR3nt: TGTGCCAGCAGTTTACAGTCGGCCTACGAGCAGTACTTC
CDR3aa: CASSLQSAYEQYF

d_gene: NA
v_gene: TRBV7-8
len: 17
abundance: once
j_gene: TRBJ2-3
CDR3nt: TGTGCCAGCAGCCCCAAGGGGACGGGAGCTAGCACAGATACGCAGTATTTT
CDR3aa: CASSPKGTGASTDTQYF